Below are 32 T cell receptor beta chains sequenced from a single sample in a study of shared clonotypes between healthy human individuals. TCRdb's copy holds only in-frame clones and misses some; the assay was immunoSEQ multiplex PCR. The data contain 2 million to 2.5 million clones, almost 96% of them singletons. The sequencing input was naive CD4+ T cells sorted from blood. The subset was: CD45RA+ positively selected. The receptors derive from a man younger than 30 in good health.

The genes are TRBV7-2 and TRBJ2-1; 7 nucleotides match TRBD2. This CDR3 contains 14 residues. The V and J ends lost 3 bases and 8 bases, in that order; junction bases with no gene match: 7. The V gene's germline CDR1 is SGHTA and CDR2 FQGNSA. CDR3 sequence: CASSLAGVRDEQFF. CDR3 nucleotide sequence: TGTGCCAGCAGCTTGGCGGGAGTTAGGGATGAGCAGTTCTTC.

This chain uses TRBV7-9 with TRBJ2-3, with D possibly matching TRBD1 (6 bases). V was clipped by 6 bases and J by 1 base, with 14 bases between them. The CDR3 extends over 15 amino acids. Germline V gene data show CDR1 as SEHNR and CDR2 as FQNEAQ (reference sequence). The CDR3 DNA sequence: TGTGCCAGCAGTTTCCAGGGGATGGGCACAGATACGCAGTATTTT. Its translation is CASSFQGMGTDTQYF.

J is TRBJ1-2 and V is TRBV7-3, with TRBD1 matching over 8 bases. This CDR3 has 17 residues. With 5 bases clipped from V and 4 bases from J, the junction kept 15 bases outside the gene matches. Germline loops: CDR1 SGHTA, CDR2 FQGTGA. The CDR3 DNA reads as TGTGCCAGCAGCCTTTCGAACTGGGACAGGCCCTTCTATGGCTACACCTTC. It yields the protein CASSLSNWDRPFYGYTF.

This chain links TRBV28 with TRBJ2-7; TRBD1 matches at 12 bases. The ends lost 4 bases at V and 5 bases at J; junction bases unmatched: 9. From germline, CDR1 is MDHEN and CDR2 SYDVKM. CDR3 length: 16 residues. The CDR3 DNA reads TGTGCCAGCAGTTCCCCCGGGACAGGGGGCTACAACGAGCAGTACTTC. Encoded protein: CASSSPGTGGYNEQYF.

The chain employs TRBV7-2 and TRBJ1-2; unclear D gene. The CDR3 consists of 13 residues. Trimming cost V 2 bases and J 8 bases, with 12 bases left between them. The germline gives CDR1 SGHTA, CDR2 FQGNSA. CDR3 region: CASSLRSPGGYTF. The CDR3 bases are TGTGCCAGCAGCTTAAGGAGCCCGGGGGGCTACACCTTC.

Notes on this clone: The sample has other DNA sequences that encode this CDR3 too. The chain employs TRBV30 and TRBJ2-2, with unresolved D. The CDR3 has 13 residues. Per germline, CDR1 GTSNPN and CDR2 SVGIG (reference sequence). V lost 5 bases, J lost 2 bases, and 9 bases lay in between. The CDR3 nucleotides read TGTGCCTGGTCCCGGACCAACACCGGGGAGCTGTTTTTT. It yields the protein CAWSRTNTGELFF.

The chain uses TRBV21-1 and TRBJ1-1. TRBV21-1 is annotated as a pseudogene. The CDR3 has 15 residues. CDR3 sequence: CASSKPREWDTEAFF. The CDR3 nucleotides read TGTGCCAGCAGCAAACCCAGGGAGTGGGACACTGAAGCTTTCTTT.

This chain links TRBV10-3 with TRBJ1-2; 8 nucleotides align to TRBD1. Trimming took 10 bases from V and 2 from J; bases not matched to a gene: 6. The germline V gene encodes CDR1 ENHRY and CDR2 SYGVKD. The CDR3 sequence is 13 residues long. This chain's CDR3 is CATGTGENYGYTF. The CDR3 nucleotides read TGTGCCACCGGGACAGGAGAGAACTATGGCTACACCTTC.

With regard to this clone: The same CDR3 is also encoded by other DNA sequences in this sample. The J gene is TRBJ1-5, the V gene TRBV5-1; D remains ambiguous. Trimming cost V 3 bases and J 4 bases, with 8 bases left between them. The CDR3 has 13 residues. From germline, CDR1 is SGHRS and CDR2 YFSETQ. DNA for the CDR3: TGCGCCAGCAGCTGGGGAGAAAATCAGCCCCAGCATTTT. It is translated as CASSWGENQPQHF.

The chain has TRBV30 and TRBJ1-3; D might be TRBD1 (6 bases). V lost 4 bases and J 1 base, leaving 17 bases between the germline ends. The CDR3 contains 16 residues. The germline gives CDR1 GTSNPN, CDR2 SVGIG (reference sequence). CDR3 residues: CAWIPRQGPSGNTIYF. In DNA, the CDR3 is TGTGCCTGGATCCCTCGGCAGGGGCCTTCTGGAAACACCATATATTTT.

Concerning this clone: Within the sample, other DNA sequences also encode this same CDR3. The chain combines TRBV7-2 with TRBJ1-4; the D is unclear. CDR3 length: 13 residues. Germline CDR1 is SGHTA and CDR2 is FQGNSA. V was shortened by 1 base and J by 3 bases, with 3 bases between the two germline ends. As DNA, the CDR3 is TGTGCCAGCAGCTTAGGGCCTAATGAAAAACTGTTTTTT. This encodes CASSLGPNEKLFF.

In regard to this clone: This sample includes further DNA sequences coding for the same CDR3. V usage is TRBV19 and J usage is TRBJ1-1; D unclear. From germline, CDR1 is LNHDA and CDR2 SQIVND (reference sequence). Trimming stripped 7 bases from V and 5 bases from J, with 8 bases between. This CDR3 spans 11 amino acids. The CDR3 loop is CASTGRTEAFF. The CDR3 DNA sequence: TGTGCCAGTACTGGGAGGACTGAAGCTTTCTTT. Based on the CDR3 plus reference TRBV19 and TRBJ1-1, the full variable domain is DGGITQSPKYLFRKEGQNVTLSCEQNLNHDAMYWYRQDPGQGLRLIYYSQIVNDFQKGDIAEGYSVSREKKESFPLTVTSAQKNPTAFYLCASTGRTEAFFGQGTRLTVV.

This chain joins TRBV11-2 and TRBJ1-1; weak D call: TRBD1 (5 bases). The V end was cut by 4 bases, the J end by 4 bases, with 10 bases between. This CDR3 contains 13 residues. Germline V CDR1 and CDR2: SGHAT, FQNNGV. The CDR3 bases are TGTGCCAGCAGCTGGGGCGTTGGCACTGAAGCTTTCTTT. Its protein product is CASSWGVGTEAFF.

J is TRBJ2-7 and V is TRBV7-9; TRBD1 is a possible D gene (5 bases). The ends were cut back, 1 base at V and 9 bases at J, with 7 bases in the middle. The CDR3 consists of 11 residues. The germline CDR1 and CDR2 sequences are SEHNR and FQNEAQ (reference sequence). CDR3 DNA sequence: TGTGCCAGCAGCTTAGACAGGCGGCAGTACTTC. It is translated as CASSLDRRQYF.

In the case of this clone: Distinct nucleotide sequences in the sample also encode this CDR3. This chain joins TRBV5-1 and TRBJ1-1, with 8 positions matching TRBD1. The CDR3 loop spans 15 amino acids. Per the germline V gene, CDR1 is SGHRS and CDR2 is YFSETQ. The V and J ends lost 2 bases and 0 bases, in that order; junction bases with no gene match: 3. The CDR3 spells CASSLQGGMNTEAFF. CDR3 coding DNA: TGCGCCAGCAGCTTACAGGGGGGAATGAACACTGAAGCTTTCTTT. The complete variable domain, with remaining parts taken from reference TRBV5-1 and TRBJ1-1, reads KAGVTQTPRYLIKTRGQQVTLSCSPISGHRSVSWYQQTPGQGLQFLFEYFSETQRNKGNFPGRFSGRQFSNSRSEMNVSTLELGDSALYLCASSLQGGMNTEAFFGQGTRLTVV.

V is TRBV6-4 and J is TRBJ1-4; 8 bases map to TRBD1. Germline V CDR1 and CDR2: MRHNA, SNTAGT. The V and J ends lost 9 bases and 4 bases, in that order; junction bases with no gene match: 7. The CDR3 consists of 14 residues. The chain's CDR3 is CARKPTGDNEKLFF. For the CDR3, the DNA is TGTGCCAGGAAACCGACAGGGGATAATGAAAAACTGTTTTTT.

This clone was observed once. Other DNA sequences in this specimen translate into the identical CDR3. The rearrangement joins TRBV10-3 to TRBJ1-1; D ambiguous. The germline V gene encodes CDR1 ENHRY and CDR2 SYGVKD. The CDR3 has 14 residues. Deletions cut 0 bases from V and 2 bases from J, with 7 bases between. In DNA form, the CDR3 reads TGTGCCATCAGTGAGTCTCGAGTCAACACTGAAGCTTTCTTT. This encodes CAISESRVNTEAFF.

This chain uses TRBV27 with TRBJ2-2; D is undetermined. Per germline, CDR1 MNHEY and CDR2 SMNVEV (reference sequence). This CDR3 contains 15 residues. The V end lost 0 bases, the J end lost 1 base, and 6 bases lay between the germline ends. CDR3 sequence (DNA): TGTGCCAGCAGTTTATCGGGCAAGAACACCGGGGAGCTGTTTTTT. It specifies CASSLSGKNTGELFF.

The chain joins TRBV2 to TRBJ2-3; D may match TRBD1 or TRBD2 (6 bases each). Trimming pared 7 bases from V and 3 bases from J, leaving 20 bases between. There are 16 residues in the CDR3. The germline CDR1 and CDR2 sequences are SNHLY and FYNNEI. The CDR3 DNA reads TGTGCCAGCACGGTGGCAGGGGCTGGGGGGACAGATACGCAGTATTTT. Its translation is CASTVAGAGGTDTQYF.

The V gene is TRBV7-8, the J gene TRBJ2-7, with 9 bases identical to TRBD1. Germline values: CDR1 SGHVS, CDR2 FQNEAQ. The CDR3 sequence is 15 residues long. Trimming at V came to 2 bases and at J to 7 bases, leaving 9 bases not matched to a gene. The CDR3 sequence: CASSLSGTGSGEQYF. CDR3 bases: TGTGCCAGCAGCTTAAGTGGGACAGGGTCTGGGGAGCAGTACTTC.

The chain recombines TRBV28 with TRBJ1-3, with D possibly matching TRBD1 (5 bases). CDR1 and CDR2 (germline): MDHEN, SYDVKM. CDR3 length equals 15 residues. V was cut by 3 bases and J by 3 bases, with 12 bases left in between. CDR3 protein: CASSFIGTGGNTIYF. The CDR3 nucleotides are TGTGCCAGCAGTTTTATAGGGACGGGTGGAAACACCATATATTTT.

The chain carries TRBV19 and TRBJ1-1; D uncertain. V was pared by 6 bases and J by 1 base, with 9 bases between. The CDR3 has 13 residues. Germline assignment: CDR1 LNHDA and CDR2 SQIVND (reference sequence). The CDR3 sequence is CASRSQKNTEAFF. In nucleotides, the CDR3 is TGTGCCAGTAGGAGTCAAAAGAACACTGAAGCTTTCTTT.

This chain links TRBV4-2 with TRBJ2-2; D perhaps matches TRBD1 (6 bases). Germline CDR1 reads LGHNA; CDR2 reads YNFKEQ. V lost 4 bases and J 4 bases, leaving 16 bases between the germline ends. The CDR3 is 16 residues long. CDR3 sequence reads: CASSLRTEVPTGELFF. For the CDR3, the DNA is TGTGCCAGCAGCCTAAGGACAGAGGTCCCCACCGGGGAGCTGTTTTTT.

The V gene is TRBV29-1, the J gene TRBJ2-5; D possibly corresponds to TRBD2 (6 bases). Germline CDR1 reads SQVTM; CDR2 reads ANQGSEA. The CDR3 is 13 amino acids. Trimming cost V 3 bases and J 5 bases, with 13 bases left between them. The CDR3 bases are TGCAGCGTTGAGGGACTCGGACGGGAGACCCAGTACTTC. This translates into CSVEGLGRETQYF.

The rearrangement joins TRBV10-3 to TRBJ2-7; a weak D match, TRBD1 (6 bases). With 6 bases removed from V and 1 base from J, the gap between germline ends came to 10 bases. Germline V gene sequence: CDR1 ENHRY, CDR2 SYGVKD. The CDR3 consists of 13 residues. The CDR3 coding sequence is TGTGCCATCAGACAGGGCATATCCTACGAGCAGTACTTC. Amino acid sequence: CAIRQGISYEQYF.

The chain has TRBV6-6 and TRBJ1-6; 7 bases align to TRBD1. CDR3 length: 15 amino acids. With V trimmed by 5 bases and J by 4 bases, 5 bases remained unmatched. In germline, CDR1 is MNHNY, CDR2 SVGAGI (reference sequence). CDR3 loop: CASSRGQPYNSPLHF. The CDR3 coding sequence is TGTGCCAGCAGTAGGGGACAGCCGTATAATTCACCCCTCCACTTT.

The rearrangement links TRBV7-9 to TRBJ1-2; no definite D call. Germline-derived CDR1 and CDR2 are SEHNR and FQNEAQ (reference sequence). The V gene lost 1 base and the J gene lost 9 bases, with 12 bases spanning the gap. CDR3 length equals 13 residues. The DNA of the CDR3 is TGTGCCAGCAGCTTAGTTTTCCGCGGGAGCTACACCTTC. The encoded protein is CASSLVFRGSYTF.

The table lists this clone with a count of one. CDR3 in amino acids: CASSLQGGLAGVVDTQYF. DNA for the CDR3: TGTGCCAGCAGCCTCCAAGGGGGACTAGCGGGAGTGGTAGATACGCAGTATTTT. The chain uses TRBV5-6 and TRBJ2-3, with TRBD2 matching 14 bases. Germline lookup yields CDR1 SGHDT and CDR2 YYEEEE. The CDR3 loop spans 18 amino acids. The V and J ends lost 4 bases and 5 bases, in that order; junction bases with no gene match: 12.

The CDR3 is CATSRGQTINFFGYTF. The CDR3 DNA reads as TGTGCCACCAGCAGAGGACAGACCATTAATTTTTTTGGCTACACCTTC. J is TRBJ1-2 and V is TRBV15; D is perhaps TRBD1 (5 bases). This CDR3 comprises 16 residues. Germline lookup yields CDR1 LNHNV and CDR2 YYDKDF (reference sequence). The V and J ends lost 1 base and 7 bases respectively, with 19 bases between them. The full variable domain, rest sourced from reference TRBV15 and TRBJ1-2, is DAMVIQNPRYQVTQFGKPVTLSCSQTLNHNVMYWYQQKSSQAPKLLFHYYDKDFNNEADTPDNFQSRRPNTSFCFLDIRSPGLGDTAMYLCATSRGQTINFFGYTFGSGTRLTVV.

The CDR3 nucleotides are TGCGCCAGCAGTGACTGGGCTAGCGGGAAGGGTGAGCAGTTCTTC. Its protein is CASSDWASGKGEQFF. The J gene is TRBJ2-1, the V gene TRBV10-2, with 9 bases fitting TRBD2. Germline CDR1 WSHSY, CDR2 SAAADI. The CDR3 contains 15 residues. V was pared by 3 bases and J by 9 bases, with 9 bases of the junction left unmatched.

CDR3 DNA sequence: TGTGCCAGCAGTGAAGCCCCCGGGGATCAAGAGACCCAGTACTTC. Translated, it gives CASSEAPGDQETQYF. This sequence joins TRBV6-1 and TRBJ2-5, with D tentatively TRBD2 (5 bases). In germline, CDR1 is MNHNS, CDR2 SASEGT. V gave up 0 bases and J gave up 2 bases, with 10 bases separating them. The CDR3 covers 15 residues.

The V and J genes are TRBV5-6 and TRBJ2-3, with TRBD2 identical over 12 bases. The J segment lost 3 bases and the V segment lost 4 bases, leaving 6 bases of the junction unmatched. CDR1 and CDR2 from the germline V gene are SGHDT and YYEEEE. The CDR3 length is 16 residues. Written as DNA, the CDR3 is TGTGCCAGCAGCGAAGGACTAGCGGGGAGGACAGATACGCAGTATTTT. Amino acids: CASSEGLAGRTDTQYF.